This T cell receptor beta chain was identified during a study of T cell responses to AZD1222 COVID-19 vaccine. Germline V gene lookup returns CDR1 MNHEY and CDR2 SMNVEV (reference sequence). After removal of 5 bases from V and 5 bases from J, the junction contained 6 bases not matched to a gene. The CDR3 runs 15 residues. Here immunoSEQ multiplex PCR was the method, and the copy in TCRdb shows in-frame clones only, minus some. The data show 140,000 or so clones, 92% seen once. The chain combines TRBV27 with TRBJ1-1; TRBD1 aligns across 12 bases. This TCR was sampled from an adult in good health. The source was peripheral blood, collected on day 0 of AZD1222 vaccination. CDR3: CASSVPGQGATEAFF. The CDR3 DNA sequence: TGTGCCAGCAGTGTACCGGGACAGGGGGCAACTGAAGCTTTCTTT.